This TCR beta chain was obtained from a study of CD8+ T cells in alopecia areata. The wider study: The drug, oral tofacitinib, was given to treated patients at 5 to 10 mg twice daily.

In each case, RNA was isolated and then reverse transcribed into cDNA as the sequencing template. Clones were read by immunoSEQ multiplex PCR, and TCRdb kept only the in-frame ones, dropping some. The table has around 100,000 clones, 70% to 90% seen once. The CDR3 is 15 residues long. Germline CDR1 and CDR2: SGDLS and YYNGEE. Unmatched junction bases numbered 3, after V lost 0 bases and J lost 0 bases. Points from the study as a whole: With patients, TCR sharing proved less clear than in mice, a difference possibly related to HLA.

As for this clone: Its target is not known.

Treatment noted: oral pan-JAK inhibitor, 5-10 mg twice daily. The sample here was CD8+ T cells sorted from blood, taken at approximately week 31, from a patient treated with tofacitinib. This TCR came from a human donor with alopecia areata. This chain uses TRBV9 with TRBJ2-7; 7 positions match TRBD2. Written as DNA, the CDR3 is TGTGCCAGCAGCGTAGAGACTAGCCCCTCCTACGAGCAGTACTTC. Amino acids: CASSVETSPSYEQYF.